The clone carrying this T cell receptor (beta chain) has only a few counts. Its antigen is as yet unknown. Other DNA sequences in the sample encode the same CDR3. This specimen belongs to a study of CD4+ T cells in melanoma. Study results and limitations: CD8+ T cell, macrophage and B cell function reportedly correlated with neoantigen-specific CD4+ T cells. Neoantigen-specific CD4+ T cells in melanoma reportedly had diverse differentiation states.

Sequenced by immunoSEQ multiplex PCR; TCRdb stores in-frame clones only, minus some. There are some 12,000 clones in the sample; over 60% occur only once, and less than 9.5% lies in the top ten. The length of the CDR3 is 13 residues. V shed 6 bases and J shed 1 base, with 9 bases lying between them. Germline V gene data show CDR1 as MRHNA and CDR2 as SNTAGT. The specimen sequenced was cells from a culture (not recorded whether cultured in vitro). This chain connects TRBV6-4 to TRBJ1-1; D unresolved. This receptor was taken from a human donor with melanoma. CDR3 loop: CASSSNWNTEAFF. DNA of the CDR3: TGTGCCAGCAGCAGCAATTGGAACACTGAAGCTTTCTTT.